This T cell receptor beta chain comes out of a study of blood T cell repertoires in COVID-19. The authors' processing: Amplified reference gene primers provided the basis for estimating nucleated cell counts. Measured with immunoSEQ multiplex PCR; TCRdb has only the in-frame clones, and not every one. The V and J calls and the clone size are those of that table, but D and trimming were determined from the DNA. The sample gives fewer than 350,000 clones, 89% of which show up once; around 4.8% is in the top ten. V gave up 0 bases and J gave up 2 bases, with 9 bases separating them. CDR3 length equals 15 residues. Germline V gene data show CDR1 as SEHNR and CDR2 as FQNEAQ (reference sequence). What the recovered Cohort 3 donors had was two negative PCRs, clearance, or symptom resolution.

This clonotype was obtained from a man in his 60s who had recovered from COVID-19. The source material was PBMCs or T cells enriched from blood (not recorded which). This chain links TRBV7-9 with TRBJ2-3; D not certain. The CDR3 DNA reads TGTGCCAGCAGCTTAGCGTTTGTCTTCACAGATACGCAGTATTTT. Translation gives CASSLAFVFTDTQYF.